This T cell receptor beta chain appears in the sequencing data of a study of OX40 agonist ivuxolimab in advanced cancers. Study findings and constraints: Expanded clones belonging to CD8+ T cells outnumbered, on average, those of CD4+.

On this clone: Antigen unknown.

The method was immunoSEQ multiplex PCR; TCRdb's version includes in-frame clones alone and lacks a portion of them. The data hold about 98,000 clones, with 90% to 95% observed a single time. V shed 5 bases and J shed 8 bases, with 20 bases lying between them. The CDR3 consists of 15 residues. Germline V CDR1 and CDR2: SGHVS, FNYEAQ. Specimen: CD4+ or CD8+ T cells sorted from blood, collected in a trial of the OX40 agonist ivuxolimab. The sequence derives from an adult with an advanced solid tumor such as melanoma, head and neck, liver or kidney cancer. The chain joins TRBV7-6 to TRBJ2-3; D not certain. The CDR3 sequence is CASSDPRALEGTQYF. The CDR3 coding sequence is TGTGCCAGCAGCGATCCACGTGCCCTGGAAGGTACGCAGTATTTT.